The rows below give T cell receptor beta chains drawn from one sample of a study of T cells after yellow fever vaccination. TCRdb re-called the 5' RACE reads through MiXCR, storing one row per CDR3 protein. The sample has about 94,000 distinct CDR3 sequences, 8% to 10% seen once. The sequencing here drew on CD8+ T cells not binding an NS4B(214-222) dextramer, sorted from PBMCs, taken roughly 14 days after the first yellow fever vaccination. These receptor sequences come from a man aged 18 to 35 who received the YFV17D yellow fever vaccine. Each CDR3 is given with its conserved first and last residue. Fields, in order: clone size, V gene, D gene, J gene, CDR3 protein, CDR3 DNA. The D gene is left open where the match is weak. Size is omitted from some rows. Given values are once, few, many or a class for expanded clones.

abundance: few
v_gene: TRBV7-8
d_gene: TRBD2
j_gene: TRBJ2-2
CDR3aa: CASSLAPQRGTRGELFF
CDR3nt: TGTGCCAGCAGCTTAGCCCCCCAGCGGGGGACCAGGGGGGAGCTGTTTTTT

abundance: -
v_gene: TRBV4-3
d_gene: -
j_gene: TRBJ2-3
CDR3aa: CASSQEGRHAPIDTQYF
CDR3nt: TGCGCCAGCAGCCAAGAAGGGCGCCACGCTCCAATAGATACGCAGTATTTT

abundance: few
v_gene: TRBV6-2/TRBV6-3
d_gene: -
j_gene: TRBJ2-2
CDR3aa: CASSPSASGELFF
CDR3nt: TGTGCCAGCAGTCCTAGCGCGTCCGGGGAGCTGTTTTTT

abundance: few
v_gene: TRBV12-3/TRBV12-4
d_gene: TRBD1
j_gene: TRBJ2-6
CDR3aa: CASTGTGIYSGANVLTF
CDR3nt: TGTGCCAGCACTGGGACAGGGATCTACTCTGGGGCCAACGTCCTGACTTTC

abundance: few
v_gene: TRBV6-2/TRBV6-3
d_gene: -
j_gene: TRBJ1-5
CDR3aa: CASSYRGGEFNQPQHF
CDR3nt: TGTGCCAGCAGTTATCGTGGAGGAGAATTCAATCAGCCCCAGCATTTT

abundance: few
v_gene: TRBV12-3/TRBV12-4
d_gene: -
j_gene: TRBJ2-5
CDR3aa: CASSRGSPRTQYF
CDR3nt: TGTGCCAGCAGTAGAGGCTCTCCGAGGACCCAGTACTTC

abundance: few
v_gene: TRBV7-2
d_gene: -
j_gene: TRBJ2-1
CDR3aa: CASRPVTRNNEQFF
CDR3nt: TGTGCCAGCAGGCCTGTGACTAGGAACAATGAGCAGTTCTTC

abundance: -
v_gene: TRBV5-1
d_gene: TRBD1
j_gene: TRBJ2-1
CDR3aa: CASDEKQGGPYNEQFF
CDR3nt: TGCGCCAGCGATGAGAAACAGGGGGGCCCCTACAATGAGCAGTTCTTC

abundance: few
v_gene: TRBV4-1
d_gene: TRBD1
j_gene: TRBJ2-1
CDR3aa: CASSQGAGGSNEQFF
CDR3nt: TGCGCCAGCAGCCAAGGCGCAGGGGGCTCGAATGAGCAGTTCTTC

abundance: -
v_gene: TRBV12-5
d_gene: TRBD2
j_gene: TRBJ2-1
CDR3aa: CASGGTSGGAYNEQFF
CDR3nt: TGTGCTAGTGGTGGGACTAGCGGGGGGGCCTACAATGAGCAGTTCTTC

abundance: -
v_gene: TRBV7-2
d_gene: -
j_gene: TRBJ2-1
CDR3aa: CASSLSVIEQFF
CDR3nt: TGTGCCAGCAGCTTATCGGTTATTGAGCAGTTCTTC

abundance: few
v_gene: TRBV6-1
d_gene: TRBD1
j_gene: TRBJ2-2
CDR3aa: CARETGVGTGELFF
CDR3nt: TGTGCCAGGGAGACAGGGGTAGGGACCGGGGAGCTGTTTTTT

abundance: few
v_gene: TRBV4-2
d_gene: -
j_gene: TRBJ2-3
CDR3aa: CASSQEGFRDTQYF
CDR3nt: TGTGCCAGCAGCCAAGAGGGCTTCAGGGATACGCAGTATTTT

abundance: few
v_gene: TRBV7-9
d_gene: -
j_gene: TRBJ2-3
CDR3aa: CASSLGQYTDTQYF
CDR3nt: TGTGCCAGCAGCTTAGGACAGTACACAGATACGCAGTATTTT

abundance: few
v_gene: TRBV12-5
d_gene: TRBD2
j_gene: TRBJ2-7
CDR3aa: CASGPLGGLAGDEQYF
CDR3nt: TGTGCTAGTGGGCCATTGGGGGGACTAGCCGGCGACGAGCAGTACTTC

abundance: -
v_gene: TRBV4-2
d_gene: TRBD2
j_gene: TRBJ2-5
CDR3aa: CASSQGLAEPQETQYF
CDR3nt: TGTGCCAGCAGCCAGGGTCTAGCGGAGCCGCAAGAGACCCAGTACTTC

abundance: few
v_gene: TRBV3-1
d_gene: TRBD2
j_gene: TRBJ2-1
CDR3aa: CASSPGLAAYNEQFF
CDR3nt: TGTGCCAGCAGCCCCGGACTAGCAGCCTACAATGAGCAGTTCTTC

abundance: few
v_gene: TRBV29-1
d_gene: -
j_gene: TRBJ2-2
CDR3aa: CSAHETGNTGELFF
CDR3nt: TGCAGCGCCCACGAGACAGGGAACACCGGGGAGCTGTTTTTT

abundance: few
v_gene: TRBV29-1
d_gene: TRBD1
j_gene: TRBJ2-7
CDR3aa: CSVLDGQGSRQYF
CDR3nt: TGCAGCGTCCTAGACGGACAGGGCAGCCGGCAGTACTTC

abundance: many
v_gene: TRBV2
d_gene: TRBD2
j_gene: TRBJ2-5
CDR3aa: CASWTSGGASQETQYF
CDR3nt: TGTGCCAGCTGGACTAGCGGGGGGGCGTCTCAAGAGACCCAGTACTTC

abundance: few
v_gene: TRBV10-3
d_gene: -
j_gene: TRBJ1-1
CDR3aa: CAISESRNSNTEAFF
CDR3nt: TGTGCCATCAGTGAGTCGAGAAACAGTAACACTGAAGCTTTCTTT

abundance: few
v_gene: TRBV4-1
d_gene: -
j_gene: TRBJ1-3
CDR3aa: CASSQEWGYGNTIYF
CDR3nt: TGCGCCAGCAGCCAAGAATGGGGTTATGGAAACACCATATATTTT

abundance: -
v_gene: TRBV4-3
d_gene: -
j_gene: TRBJ1-5
CDR3aa: CASSQAWASNQPQHF
CDR3nt: TGCGCCAGCAGCCAAGCCTGGGCGAGCAATCAGCCCCAGCATTTT

abundance: -
v_gene: TRBV15
d_gene: -
j_gene: TRBJ2-1
CDR3aa: CATSGDSSYNEQFF
CDR3nt: TGTGCCACCAGCGGGGACTCGTCCTACAATGAGCAGTTCTTC

abundance: -
v_gene: TRBV15
d_gene: -
j_gene: TRBJ1-5
CDR3aa: CATSNDRNNQPQHF
CDR3nt: TGTGCCACCAGCAATGACAGGAATAATCAGCCCCAGCATTTT

abundance: -
v_gene: TRBV4-1
d_gene: -
j_gene: TRBJ2-5
CDR3aa: CASSQVRDQETQYF
CDR3nt: TGCGCCAGCAGCCAAGTCAGGGACCAAGAGACCCAGTACTTC

abundance: few
v_gene: TRBV5-6
d_gene: -
j_gene: TRBJ1-2
CDR3aa: CASSLNYGYTF
CDR3nt: TGTGCCAGCAGCCTCAACTATGGCTACACCTTC

abundance: -
v_gene: TRBV4-3
d_gene: -
j_gene: TRBJ2-3
CDR3aa: CASSQDRGWNLTDTQYF
CDR3nt: TGCGCCAGCAGCCAAGATAGGGGGTGGAACCTCACAGATACGCAGTATTTT

abundance: -
v_gene: TRBV12-3/TRBV12-4
d_gene: TRBD2
j_gene: TRBJ2-3
CDR3aa: CASGWTSGGDDTQYF
CDR3nt: TGTGCCAGCGGCTGGACTAGCGGGGGGGATGATACGCAGTATTTT

abundance: -
v_gene: TRBV18
d_gene: TRBD1
j_gene: TRBJ2-3
CDR3aa: CASLAGTGPSTDTQYF
CDR3nt: TGTGCCAGCTTAGCCGGGACAGGCCCTAGCACAGATACGCAGTATTTT

abundance: -
v_gene: TRBV6-2/TRBV6-3
d_gene: -
j_gene: TRBJ2-6
CDR3aa: CASSYRLFGANVLTF
CDR3nt: TGTGCCAGCAGTTACAGGTTATTTGGGGCCAACGTCCTGACTTTC

abundance: few
v_gene: TRBV7-6
d_gene: -
j_gene: TRBJ1-4
CDR3aa: CASSLGWGAVGEKLFF
CDR3nt: TGTGCCAGCAGCTTAGGGTGGGGCGCCGTGGGAGAAAAACTGTTTTTT

abundance: many
v_gene: TRBV29-1
d_gene: TRBD1
j_gene: TRBJ2-2
CDR3aa: CSVRGQRYTGELFF
CDR3nt: TGCAGCGTTAGGGGACAGCGGTACACCGGGGAGCTGTTTTTT

abundance: -
v_gene: TRBV15
d_gene: TRBD2
j_gene: TRBJ2-2
CDR3aa: CATSSRLAGGTGELFF
CDR3nt: TGTGCCACCAGCAGTAGACTAGCGGGGGGGACCGGGGAGCTGTTTTTT

abundance: many
v_gene: TRBV12-3/TRBV12-4
d_gene: -
j_gene: TRBJ1-5
CDR3aa: CASSRTADSNQPQHF
CDR3nt: TGTGCCAGCAGTCGGACAGCGGATAGCAATCAGCCCCAGCATTTT

abundance: -
v_gene: TRBV27
d_gene: -
j_gene: TRBJ1-5
CDR3aa: CASSSLLGGGNQPQHF
CDR3nt: TGTGCCAGCAGTTCGCTACTGGGAGGAGGCAATCAGCCCCAGCATTTT

abundance: few
v_gene: TRBV6-5
d_gene: TRBD2
j_gene: TRBJ2-5
CDR3aa: CASSYPRKRGGETQYF
CDR3nt: TGTGCCAGCAGTTACCCCCGTAAGCGGGGGGGGGAGACCCAGTACTTC

abundance: many
v_gene: TRBV19
d_gene: TRBD2
j_gene: TRBJ2-1
CDR3aa: CATLVSSGGAGNEQFF
CDR3nt: TGTGCCACCCTAGTGTCTAGCGGGGGGGCAGGCAATGAGCAGTTCTTC

abundance: many
v_gene: TRBV6-5
d_gene: -
j_gene: TRBJ1-6
CDR3aa: CASSYGSNLNSPLHF
CDR3nt: TGTGCCAGCAGTTACGGTAGCAACCTTAATTCACCCCTCCACTTT

abundance: few
v_gene: TRBV7-8
d_gene: TRBD1
j_gene: TRBJ1-6
CDR3aa: CASSLVGTGGGSPLHF
CDR3nt: TGTGCCAGCAGCTTAGTGGGGACAGGGGGCGGTTCACCCCTCCACTTT

abundance: many
v_gene: TRBV7-6
d_gene: -
j_gene: TRBJ2-2
CDR3aa: CASSSRDEQTGELFF
CDR3nt: TGTGCCAGCAGCTCGAGGGACGAGCAGACCGGGGAGCTGTTTTTT

abundance: few
v_gene: TRBV11-3
d_gene: -
j_gene: TRBJ2-5
CDR3aa: CASSRREVGTQYF
CDR3nt: TGTGCCAGCAGCCGTAGAGAGGTTGGGACCCAGTACTTC

abundance: few
v_gene: TRBV9
d_gene: TRBD1
j_gene: TRBJ2-1
CDR3aa: CASSFRDSPYNEQFF
CDR3nt: TGTGCCAGCAGCTTCCGGGACAGTCCCTACAATGAGCAGTTCTTC